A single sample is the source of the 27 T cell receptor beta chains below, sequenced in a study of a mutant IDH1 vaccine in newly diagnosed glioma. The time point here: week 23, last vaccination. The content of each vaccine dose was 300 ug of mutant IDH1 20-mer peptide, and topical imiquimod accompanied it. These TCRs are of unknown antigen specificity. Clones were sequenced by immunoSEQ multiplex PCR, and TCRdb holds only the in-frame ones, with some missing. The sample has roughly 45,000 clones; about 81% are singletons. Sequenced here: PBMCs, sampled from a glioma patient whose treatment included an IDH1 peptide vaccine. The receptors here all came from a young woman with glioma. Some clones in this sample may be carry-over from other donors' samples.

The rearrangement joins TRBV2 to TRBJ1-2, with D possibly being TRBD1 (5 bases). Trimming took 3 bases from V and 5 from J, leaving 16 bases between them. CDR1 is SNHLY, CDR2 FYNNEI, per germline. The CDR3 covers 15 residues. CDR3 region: CASSDEIWGGYGYTF. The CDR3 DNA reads TGTGCCAGCAGTGATGAGATATGGGGGGGGTATGGCTACACCTTC.

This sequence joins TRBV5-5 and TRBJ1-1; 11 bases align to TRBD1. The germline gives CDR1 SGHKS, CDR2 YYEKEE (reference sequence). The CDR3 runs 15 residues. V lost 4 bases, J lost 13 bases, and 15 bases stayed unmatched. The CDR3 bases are TGTGCCAGCAGCCCCCCGGGACAGGGGGGGAGGTGGGTTTTCTTT. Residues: CASSPPGQGGRWVFF.

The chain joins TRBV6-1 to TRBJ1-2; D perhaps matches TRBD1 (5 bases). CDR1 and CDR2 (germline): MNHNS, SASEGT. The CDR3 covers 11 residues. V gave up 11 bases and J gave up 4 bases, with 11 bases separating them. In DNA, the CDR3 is TGTGCCTCGGGGGAGGGCTATGGCTACACCTTC. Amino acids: CASGEGYGYTF.

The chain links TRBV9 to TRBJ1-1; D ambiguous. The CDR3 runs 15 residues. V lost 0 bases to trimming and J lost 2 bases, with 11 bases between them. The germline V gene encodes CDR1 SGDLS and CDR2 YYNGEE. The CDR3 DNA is TGTGCCAGCAGCGTAGTCTGGGGAGGAAACACTGAAGCTTTCTTT. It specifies CASSVVWGGNTEAFF.

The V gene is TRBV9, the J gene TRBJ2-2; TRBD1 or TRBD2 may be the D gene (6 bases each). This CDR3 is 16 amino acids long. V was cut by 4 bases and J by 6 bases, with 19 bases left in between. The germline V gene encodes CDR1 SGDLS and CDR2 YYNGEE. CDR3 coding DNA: TGTGCCAGCAGCTCAGGGGTCGGGAGAAGGGCCGGGGAGCTGTTTTTT. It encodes CASSSGVGRRAGELFF. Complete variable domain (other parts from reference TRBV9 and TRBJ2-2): DSGVTQTPKHLITATGQRVTLRCSPRSGDLSVYWYQQSLDQGLQFLIQYYNGEERAKGNILERFSAQQFPDLHSELNLSSLELGDSALYFCASSSGVGRRAGELFFGEGSRLTVL.

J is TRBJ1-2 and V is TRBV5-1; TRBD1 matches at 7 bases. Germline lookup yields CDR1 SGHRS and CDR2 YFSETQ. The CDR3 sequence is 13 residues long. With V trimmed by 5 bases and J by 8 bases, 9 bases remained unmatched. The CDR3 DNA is TGCGCCAGCAGGGACGACAGGGTTGACGGCTACACCTTC. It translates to CASRDDRVDGYTF.

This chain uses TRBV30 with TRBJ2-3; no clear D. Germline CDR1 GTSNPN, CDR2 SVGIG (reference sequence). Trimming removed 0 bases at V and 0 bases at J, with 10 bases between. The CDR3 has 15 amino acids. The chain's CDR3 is CAWSVEWGSTDTQYF. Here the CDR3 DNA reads TGTGCCTGGAGTGTGGAGTGGGGAAGCACAGATACGCAGTATTTT.

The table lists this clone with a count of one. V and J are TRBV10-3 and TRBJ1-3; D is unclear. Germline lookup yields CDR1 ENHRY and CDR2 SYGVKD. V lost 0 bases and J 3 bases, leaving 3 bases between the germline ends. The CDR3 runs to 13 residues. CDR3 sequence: CAISESFGNTIYF. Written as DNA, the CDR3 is TGTGCCATCAGTGAGTCTTTTGGAAACACCATATATTTT.

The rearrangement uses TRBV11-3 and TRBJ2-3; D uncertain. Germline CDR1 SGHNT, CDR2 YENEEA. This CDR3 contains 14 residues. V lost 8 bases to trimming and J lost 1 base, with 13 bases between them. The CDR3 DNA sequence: TGTGCCAGCTCAGCTTACGAGGGCACAGATACGCAGTATTTT. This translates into CASSAYEGTDTQYF. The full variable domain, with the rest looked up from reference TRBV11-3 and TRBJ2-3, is EAGVVQSPRYKIIEKKQPVAFWCNPISGHNTLYWYLQNLGQGPELLIRYENEEAVDDSQLPKDRFSAERLKGVDSTLKIQPAELGDSAVYLCASSAYEGTDTQYFGPGTRLTVL.

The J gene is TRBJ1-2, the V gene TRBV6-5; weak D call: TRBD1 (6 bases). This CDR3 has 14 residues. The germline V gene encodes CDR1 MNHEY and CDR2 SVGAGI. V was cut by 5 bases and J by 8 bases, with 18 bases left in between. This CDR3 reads CASSTTGKEGGYTF. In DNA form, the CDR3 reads TGTGCCAGCAGTACCACAGGGAAGGAGGGAGGCTACACCTTC.

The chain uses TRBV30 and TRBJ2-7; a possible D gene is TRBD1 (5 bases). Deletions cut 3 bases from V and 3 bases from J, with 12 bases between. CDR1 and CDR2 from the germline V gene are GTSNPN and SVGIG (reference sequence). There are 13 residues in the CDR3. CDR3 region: CAWSQGSRYEQYF. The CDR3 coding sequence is TGTGCCTGGAGCCAGGGTTCTCGCTACGAGCAGTACTTC.

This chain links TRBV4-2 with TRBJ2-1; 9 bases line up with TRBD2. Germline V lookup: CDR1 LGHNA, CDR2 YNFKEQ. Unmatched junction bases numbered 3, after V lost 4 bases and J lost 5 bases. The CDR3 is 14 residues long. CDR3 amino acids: CASSRGLADNEQFF. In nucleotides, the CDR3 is TGTGCCAGCAGCCGGGGACTAGCAGACAATGAGCAGTTCTTC.

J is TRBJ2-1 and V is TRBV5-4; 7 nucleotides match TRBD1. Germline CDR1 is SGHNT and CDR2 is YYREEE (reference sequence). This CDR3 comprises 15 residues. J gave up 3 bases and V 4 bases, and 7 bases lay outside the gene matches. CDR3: CASSPPGQLYNEQFF. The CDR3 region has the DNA TGTGCCAGCAGCCCCCCGGGACAGCTCTACAATGAGCAGTTCTTC.

CDR3: CASSLRQGGQYEQYF. For the CDR3, the DNA is TGTGCCAGCAGCTTAAGACAGGGGGGACAATACGAGCAGTACTTC. The rearrangement joins TRBV7-7 to TRBJ2-7; 9 nucleotides agree with TRBD1. CDR1 SSHAT and CDR2 FNYEAQ come from the germline V gene (reference sequence). The V and J ends lost 2 bases and 4 bases, in that order; junction bases with no gene match: 6. CDR3 length: 15 amino acids.

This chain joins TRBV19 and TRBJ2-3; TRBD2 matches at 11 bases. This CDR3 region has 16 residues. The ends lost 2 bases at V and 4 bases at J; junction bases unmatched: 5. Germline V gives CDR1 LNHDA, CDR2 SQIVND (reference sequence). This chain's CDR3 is CASSIMSSGRPDTQYF. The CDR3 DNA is TGTGCCAGTAGTATAATGTCTAGCGGGAGGCCAGATACGCAGTATTTT.

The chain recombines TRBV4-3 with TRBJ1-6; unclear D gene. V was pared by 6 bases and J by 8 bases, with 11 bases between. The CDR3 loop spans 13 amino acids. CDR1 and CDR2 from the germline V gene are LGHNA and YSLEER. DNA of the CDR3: TGCGCCAGCAGTCGCGACGAGCATTCACCCCTCCACTTT. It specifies CASSRDEHSPLHF.

The CDR3 loop reads CASSLPRGSYGYTF. DNA for the CDR3: TGTGCCAGCAGTTTACCCCGGGGGAGCTATGGCTACACCTTC. The gene calls are TRBV28 and TRBJ1-2; TRBD1 is a possible D gene (5 bases). Deletions cut 2 bases from V and 4 bases from J, with 11 bases between. The CDR3 is 14 residues long. Germline V gene lookup returns CDR1 MDHEN and CDR2 SYDVKM.

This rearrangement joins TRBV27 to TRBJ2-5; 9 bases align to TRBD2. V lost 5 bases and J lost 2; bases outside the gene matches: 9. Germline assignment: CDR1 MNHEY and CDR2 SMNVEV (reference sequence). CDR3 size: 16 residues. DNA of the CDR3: TGTGCCAGCAGTCCCTTTAGCGGGAGTGGGCAAGAGACCCAGTACTTC. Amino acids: CASSPFSGSGQETQYF.

Here the CDR3 reads CASSPISGQGKETQYF. The CDR3 nucleotides are TGTGCCAGCAGCCCCATCTCAGGGCAGGGAAAAGAGACCCAGTACTTC. The genes are TRBV7-3 and TRBJ2-5; D may be TRBD1 (5 bases). Germline CDR1 SGHTA, CDR2 FQGTGA. CDR3 length: 16 amino acids. Trimming left V 5 bases short and J 3 bases short, with 19 bases between.

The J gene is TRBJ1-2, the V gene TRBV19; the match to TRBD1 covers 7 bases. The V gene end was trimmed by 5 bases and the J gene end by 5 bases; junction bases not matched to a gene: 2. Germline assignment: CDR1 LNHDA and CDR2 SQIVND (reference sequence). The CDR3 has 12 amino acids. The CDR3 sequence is CASSPGGYGYTF. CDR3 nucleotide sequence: TGTGCCAGTAGTCCAGGGGGGTATGGCTACACCTTC.

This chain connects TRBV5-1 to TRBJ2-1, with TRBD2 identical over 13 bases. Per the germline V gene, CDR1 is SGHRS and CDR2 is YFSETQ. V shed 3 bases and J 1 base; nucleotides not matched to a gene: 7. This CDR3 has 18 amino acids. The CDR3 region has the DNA TGCGCCAGCAGCTCTGGGACTAGCGGGGTAGGGTCCTACAATGAGCAGTTCTTC. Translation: CASSSGTSGVGSYNEQFF.

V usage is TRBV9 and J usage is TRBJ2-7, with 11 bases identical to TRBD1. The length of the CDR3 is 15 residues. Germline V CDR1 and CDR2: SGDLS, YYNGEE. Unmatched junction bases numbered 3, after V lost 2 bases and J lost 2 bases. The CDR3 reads CASSVGQGGPYEQYF. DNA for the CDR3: TGTGCCAGCAGCGTGGGACAGGGGGGACCCTACGAGCAGTACTTC.

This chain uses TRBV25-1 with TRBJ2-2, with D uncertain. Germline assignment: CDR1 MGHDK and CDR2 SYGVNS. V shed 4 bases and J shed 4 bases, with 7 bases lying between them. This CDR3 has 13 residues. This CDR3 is CASSGVGTGELFF. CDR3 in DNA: TGTGCCAGCAGTGGAGTGGGCACCGGGGAGCTGTTTTTT.

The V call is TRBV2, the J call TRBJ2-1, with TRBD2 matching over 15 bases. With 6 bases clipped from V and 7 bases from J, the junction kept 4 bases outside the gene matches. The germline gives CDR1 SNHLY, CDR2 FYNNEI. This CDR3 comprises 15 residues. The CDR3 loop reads CASSGLAGGGNEQFF. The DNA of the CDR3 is TGTGCCAGCAGCGGACTAGCGGGGGGGGGTAATGAGCAGTTCTTC.

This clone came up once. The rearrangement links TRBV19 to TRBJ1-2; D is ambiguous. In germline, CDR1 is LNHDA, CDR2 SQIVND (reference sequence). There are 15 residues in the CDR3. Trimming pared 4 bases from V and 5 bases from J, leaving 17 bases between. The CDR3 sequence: CASSTEDGSLYGYTF. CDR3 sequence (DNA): TGTGCCAGTAGTACCGAGGACGGCTCGCTTTATGGCTACACCTTC. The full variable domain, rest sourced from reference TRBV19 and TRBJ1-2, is DGGITQSPKYLFRKEGQNVTLSCEQNLNHDAMYWYRQDPGQGLRLIYYSQIVNDFQKGDIAEGYSVSREKKESFPLTVTSAQKNPTAFYLCASSTEDGSLYGYTFGSGTRLTVV.

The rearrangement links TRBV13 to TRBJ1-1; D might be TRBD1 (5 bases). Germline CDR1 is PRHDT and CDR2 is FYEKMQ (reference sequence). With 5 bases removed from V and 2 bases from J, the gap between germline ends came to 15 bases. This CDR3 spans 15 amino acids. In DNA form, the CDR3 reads TGTGCCAGCAGCCCTCGTAGGGGAGGAAACACTGAAGCTTTCTTT. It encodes CASSPRRGGNTEAFF.

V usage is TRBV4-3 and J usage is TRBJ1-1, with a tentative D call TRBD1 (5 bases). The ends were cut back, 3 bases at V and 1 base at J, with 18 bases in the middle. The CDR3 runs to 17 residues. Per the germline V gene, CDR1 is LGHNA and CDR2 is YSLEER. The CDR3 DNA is TGCGCCAGCAGCCAGAGGCCAATAGGGCAGGGGAACACTGAAGCTTTCTTT. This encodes CASSQRPIGQGNTEAFF.